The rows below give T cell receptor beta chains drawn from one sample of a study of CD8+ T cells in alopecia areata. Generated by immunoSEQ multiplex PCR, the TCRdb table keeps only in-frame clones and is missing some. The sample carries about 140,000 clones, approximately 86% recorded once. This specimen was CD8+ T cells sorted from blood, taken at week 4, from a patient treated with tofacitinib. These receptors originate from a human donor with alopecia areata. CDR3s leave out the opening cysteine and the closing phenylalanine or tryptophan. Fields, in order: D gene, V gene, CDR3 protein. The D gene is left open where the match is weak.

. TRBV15 ATSSTGGSPEAF
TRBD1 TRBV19 ASSIGQGEYEQY
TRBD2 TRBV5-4 ASSFSGGAYEQY
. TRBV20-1 SAILDTEAF
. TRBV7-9 ASSPGPYEQY
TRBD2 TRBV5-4 ASSFGGNEQF
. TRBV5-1 ASSLSGDHTEAF
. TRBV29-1 SVELGLRSSYEQY
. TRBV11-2 ASSTGEQY
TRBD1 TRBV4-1 ASSLSGGTGGVGQETQY
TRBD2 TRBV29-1 SAGLAGGQASTDTQY
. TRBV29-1 SVEGGAYEQY
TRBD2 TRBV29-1 SVEPTRRDYRRASTDTQY
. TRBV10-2 ASRVPLQRYGYT
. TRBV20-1 SARNVDEQY
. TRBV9 ASSPGNNEAF
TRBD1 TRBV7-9 ASILQGADGYT
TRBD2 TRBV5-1 ASSTGTSAYNEQF
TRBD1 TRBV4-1 ASSPQRTGASAPQH
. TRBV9 ASSVDGAEQY
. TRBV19 ASSVDYGYT
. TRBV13 ASSPQDGSSYEQY
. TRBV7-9 ASSLSDTGELF
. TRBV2 ASSPSVGGLSEQY
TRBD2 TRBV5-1 ASTSGVAGSSYNEQF
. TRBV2 ASSESSGGTNTGELF
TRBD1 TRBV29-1 SVDATGRNTEAF
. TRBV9 ASSVGNRYEQY
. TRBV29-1 SVGGAGATGNTIY
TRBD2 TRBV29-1 SVDGLAGLQETQY
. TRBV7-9 ASTDAVKKPNSPLH
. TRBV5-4 ASSPREGSNEQF
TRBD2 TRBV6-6 ASSDTGTSSIEQY
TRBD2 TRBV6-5 ASSSGTYNEQF
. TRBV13 ASSSGPFTTDTQY
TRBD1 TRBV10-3 AISDATGATDTQY
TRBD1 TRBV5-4 ASSEERTGRANYGYT
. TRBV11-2 ASSLGPSYEQY
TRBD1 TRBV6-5 ASSYTIGTAYEQY
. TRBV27 ASRVAGTQSSYEQY
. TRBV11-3 ASSESGFEQY
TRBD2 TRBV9 ASSVSAGGRRYNEQF
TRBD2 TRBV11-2 ASSLGTSGLYHEQY
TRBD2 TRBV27 ASSRLTSGGPYEQY
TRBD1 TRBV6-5 ASSPGQAEQF
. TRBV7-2 ASSSPREGDPEAF
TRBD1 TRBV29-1 SVEDDRGPGNEQF
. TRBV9 ASSVGTQNTEAF
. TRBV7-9 ASSSLSGELF
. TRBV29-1 SVRVSRDADSTYEQY
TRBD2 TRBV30 AWSEKRGDLNEQF
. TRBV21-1 APLRDTQY
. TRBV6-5 ASSYNSRGAYNEQF
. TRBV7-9 ASSLQYYGYT
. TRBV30 AWEQGLEQF
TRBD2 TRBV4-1 ASSQALAGNEQF